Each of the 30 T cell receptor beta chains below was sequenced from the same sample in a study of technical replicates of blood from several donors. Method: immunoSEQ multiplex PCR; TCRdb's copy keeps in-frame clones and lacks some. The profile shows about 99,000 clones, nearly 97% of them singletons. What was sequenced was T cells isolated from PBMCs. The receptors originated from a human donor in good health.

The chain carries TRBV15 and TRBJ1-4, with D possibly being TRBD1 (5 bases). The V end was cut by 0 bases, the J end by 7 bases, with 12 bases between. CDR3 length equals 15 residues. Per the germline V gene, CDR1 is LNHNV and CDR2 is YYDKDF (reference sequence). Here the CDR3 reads CATSREGRGGEKLFF. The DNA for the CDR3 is TGTGCCACCAGCAGAGAAGGGCGGGGCGGTGAAAAACTGTTTTTT.

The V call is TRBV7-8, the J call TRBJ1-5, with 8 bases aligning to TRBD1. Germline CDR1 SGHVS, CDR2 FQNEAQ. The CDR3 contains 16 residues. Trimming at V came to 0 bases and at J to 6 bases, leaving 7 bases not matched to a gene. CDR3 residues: CASSLAGWTGRQPQHF. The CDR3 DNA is TGTGCCAGCAGCTTAGCAGGCTGGACAGGGCGTCAGCCCCAGCATTTT.

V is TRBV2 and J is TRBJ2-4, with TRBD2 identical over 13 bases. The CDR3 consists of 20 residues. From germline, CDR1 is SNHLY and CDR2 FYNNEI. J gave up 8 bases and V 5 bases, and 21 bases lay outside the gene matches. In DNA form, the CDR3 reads TGTGCCAGCAGTCTTAGGCACCGGACTAGCGGGAGAACCAGGGGCTACATTCAGTACTTC. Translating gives CASSLRHRTSGRTRGYIQYF.

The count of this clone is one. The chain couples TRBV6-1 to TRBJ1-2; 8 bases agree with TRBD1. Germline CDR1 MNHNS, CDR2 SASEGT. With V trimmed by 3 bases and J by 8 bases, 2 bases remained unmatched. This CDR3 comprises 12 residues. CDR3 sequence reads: CASSDRGPGYTF. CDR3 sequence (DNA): TGTGCCAGCAGTGACAGGGGGCCGGGCTACACCTTC.

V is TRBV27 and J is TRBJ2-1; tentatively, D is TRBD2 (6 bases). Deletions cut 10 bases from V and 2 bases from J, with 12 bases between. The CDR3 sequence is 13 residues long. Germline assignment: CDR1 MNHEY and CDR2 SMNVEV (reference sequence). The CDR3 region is CATSGLTYNEQFF. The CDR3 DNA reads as TGTGCCACCTCGGGACTTACCTACAATGAGCAGTTCTTC.

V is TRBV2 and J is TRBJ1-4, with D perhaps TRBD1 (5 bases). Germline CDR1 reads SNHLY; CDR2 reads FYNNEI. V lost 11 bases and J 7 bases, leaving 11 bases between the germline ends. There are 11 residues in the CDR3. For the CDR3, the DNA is TGTGCCGGGGGGAGGTCTGAAAAACTGTTTTTT. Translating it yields CAGGRSEKLFF.

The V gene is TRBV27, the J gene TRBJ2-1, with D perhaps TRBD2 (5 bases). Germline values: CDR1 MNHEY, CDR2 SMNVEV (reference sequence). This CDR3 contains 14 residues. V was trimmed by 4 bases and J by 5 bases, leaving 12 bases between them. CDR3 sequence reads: CASSYQRPDNEQFF. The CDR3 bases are TGTGCCAGCAGTTACCAGCGGCCCGACAATGAGCAGTTCTTC.

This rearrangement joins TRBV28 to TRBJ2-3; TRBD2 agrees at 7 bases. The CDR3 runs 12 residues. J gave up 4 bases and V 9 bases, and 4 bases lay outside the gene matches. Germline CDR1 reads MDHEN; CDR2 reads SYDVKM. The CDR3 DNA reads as TGTGCCAGTAGGACTAGGCCAGATACGCAGTATTTT. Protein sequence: CASRTRPDTQYF.

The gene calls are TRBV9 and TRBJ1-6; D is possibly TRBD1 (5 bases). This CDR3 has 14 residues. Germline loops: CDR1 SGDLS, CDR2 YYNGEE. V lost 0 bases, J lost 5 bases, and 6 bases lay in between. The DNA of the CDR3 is TGTGCCAGCAGCGTAGTAGGGGATAATTCACCCCTCCACTTT. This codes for CASSVVGDNSPLHF.

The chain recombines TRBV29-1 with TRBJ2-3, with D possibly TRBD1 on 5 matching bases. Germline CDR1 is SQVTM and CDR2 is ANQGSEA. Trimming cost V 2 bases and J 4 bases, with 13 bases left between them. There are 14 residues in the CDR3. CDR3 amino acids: CSVEWGIVPDTQYF. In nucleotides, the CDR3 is TGCAGCGTTGAATGGGGCATAGTGCCAGATACGCAGTATTTT.

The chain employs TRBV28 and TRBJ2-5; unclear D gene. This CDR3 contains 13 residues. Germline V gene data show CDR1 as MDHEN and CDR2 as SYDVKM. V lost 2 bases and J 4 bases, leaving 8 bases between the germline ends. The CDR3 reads CASSLTYGETQYF. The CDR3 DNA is TGTGCCAGCAGTTTAACCTACGGAGAGACCCAGTACTTC.

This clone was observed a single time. Written as DNA, the CDR3 is TGTGCCAGCAGCTTTGGACTAGCGGGAGATGAGCAGTTCTTC. Its protein product is CASSFGLAGDEQFF. The chain combines TRBV5-8 with TRBJ2-1; TRBD2 agrees at 13 bases. The V segment lost 2 bases and the J segment 8 bases; nucleotides outside the gene matches: 1. The CDR3 sequence is 14 residues long. Looked up from germline, CDR1 is SGHTS and CDR2 is YDEGEE. The whole variable domain, remainder taken from reference TRBV5-8 and TRBJ2-1, is EAGVTQSPTHLIKTRGQQATLRCSPISGHTSVYWYQQALGLGLQFLLWYDEGEERNRGNFPPRFSGRQFPNYSSELNVNALELEDSALYLCASSFGLAGDEQFFGPGTRLTVL.

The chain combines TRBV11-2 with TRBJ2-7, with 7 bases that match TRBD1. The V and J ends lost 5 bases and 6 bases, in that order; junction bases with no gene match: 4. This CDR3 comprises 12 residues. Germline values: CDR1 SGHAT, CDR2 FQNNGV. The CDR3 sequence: CASSPTGIEQYF. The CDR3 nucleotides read TGTGCCAGCAGCCCGACAGGGATCGAGCAGTACTTC.

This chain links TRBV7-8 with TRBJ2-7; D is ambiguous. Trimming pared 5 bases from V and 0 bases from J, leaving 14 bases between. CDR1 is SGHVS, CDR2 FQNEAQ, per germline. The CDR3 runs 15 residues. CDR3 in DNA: TGTGCCAGCAGCCTGCACCTTGGCCTCTCCTACGAGCAGTACTTC. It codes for CASSLHLGLSYEQYF.

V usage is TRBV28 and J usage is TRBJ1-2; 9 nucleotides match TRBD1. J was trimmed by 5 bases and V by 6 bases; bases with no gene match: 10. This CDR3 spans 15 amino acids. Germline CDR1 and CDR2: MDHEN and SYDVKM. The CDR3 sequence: CASRQTGGGDYGYTF. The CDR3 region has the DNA TGTGCCAGCAGGCAGACAGGGGGTGGGGATTATGGCTACACCTTC.

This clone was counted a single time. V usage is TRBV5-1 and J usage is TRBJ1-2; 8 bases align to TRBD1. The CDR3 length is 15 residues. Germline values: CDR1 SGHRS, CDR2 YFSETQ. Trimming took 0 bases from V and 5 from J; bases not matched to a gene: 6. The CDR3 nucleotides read TGCGCCAGCAGCTTGGCCGGGACAGGACTATATGGCTACACCTTC. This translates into CASSLAGTGLYGYTF.

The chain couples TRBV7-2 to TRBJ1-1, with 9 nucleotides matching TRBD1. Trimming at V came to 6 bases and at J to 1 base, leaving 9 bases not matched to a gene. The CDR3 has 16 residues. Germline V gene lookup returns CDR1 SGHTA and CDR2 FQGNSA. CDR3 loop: CASRKTTGGRNTEAFF. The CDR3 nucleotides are TGTGCCAGCAGGAAGACCACAGGGGGCCGGAACACTGAAGCTTTCTTT.

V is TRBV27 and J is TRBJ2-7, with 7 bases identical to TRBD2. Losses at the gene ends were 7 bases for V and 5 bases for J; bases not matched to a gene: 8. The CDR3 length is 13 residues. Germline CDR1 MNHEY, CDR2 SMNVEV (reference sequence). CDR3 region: CASTTWGGDEQYF. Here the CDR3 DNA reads TGTGCCAGCACCACCTGGGGAGGGGACGAGCAGTACTTC.

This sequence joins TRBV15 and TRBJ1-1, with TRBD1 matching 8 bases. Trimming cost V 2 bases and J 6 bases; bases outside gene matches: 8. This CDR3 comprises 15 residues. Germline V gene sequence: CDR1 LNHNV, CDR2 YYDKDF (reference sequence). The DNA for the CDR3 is TGTGCCACCAGCAGAATACAGGGGGTGAGCTCTGAAGCTTTCTTT. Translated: CATSRIQGVSSEAFF.

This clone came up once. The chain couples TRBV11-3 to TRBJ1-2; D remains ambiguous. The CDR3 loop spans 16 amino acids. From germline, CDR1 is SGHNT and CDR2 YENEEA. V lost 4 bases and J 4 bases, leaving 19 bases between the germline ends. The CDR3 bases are TGTGCCAGCAGCTATAGGCCCCAGTCCGGGGTCTATGGCTACACCTTC. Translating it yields CASSYRPQSGVYGYTF.

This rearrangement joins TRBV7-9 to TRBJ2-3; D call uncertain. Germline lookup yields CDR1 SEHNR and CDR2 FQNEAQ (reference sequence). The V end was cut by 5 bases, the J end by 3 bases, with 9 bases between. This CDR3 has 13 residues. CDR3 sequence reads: CASSRDWTDTQYF. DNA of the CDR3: TGTGCCAGCAGCCGAGATTGGACAGATACGCAGTATTTT.

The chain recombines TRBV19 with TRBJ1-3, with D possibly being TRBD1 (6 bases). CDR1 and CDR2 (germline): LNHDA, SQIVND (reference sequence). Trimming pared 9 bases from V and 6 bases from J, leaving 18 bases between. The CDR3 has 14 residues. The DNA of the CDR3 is TGTGCCAGCAGCGGCCGGGACACCCAAAACACCATATATTTT. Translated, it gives CASSGRDTQNTIYF.

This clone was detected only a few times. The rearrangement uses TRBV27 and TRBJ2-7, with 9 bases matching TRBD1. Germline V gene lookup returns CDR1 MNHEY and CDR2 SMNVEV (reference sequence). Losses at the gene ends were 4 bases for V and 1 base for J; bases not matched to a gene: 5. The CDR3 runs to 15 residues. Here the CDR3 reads CASSSPGTGSYEQYF. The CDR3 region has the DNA TGTGCCAGCAGTTCCCCCGGGACAGGGTCCTACGAGCAGTACTTC.

CDR3 nucleotide sequence: TGTGCCAGCAGTCCCCGGACTAGCGGGAGGCCCGGTGGGTACTTC. Protein sequence: CASSPRTSGRPGGYF. The gene calls are TRBV28 and TRBJ2-7, with TRBD2 matching 14 bases. The CDR3 has 15 residues. With V trimmed by 5 bases and J by 12 bases, 12 bases remained unmatched. The germline V gene has CDR1 MDHEN and CDR2 SYDVKM.

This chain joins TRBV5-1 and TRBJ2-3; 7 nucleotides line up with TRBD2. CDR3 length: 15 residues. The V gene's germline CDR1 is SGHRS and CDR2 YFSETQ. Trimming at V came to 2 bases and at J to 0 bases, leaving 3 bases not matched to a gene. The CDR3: CASSFGGSSTDTQYF. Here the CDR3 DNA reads TGCGCCAGCAGCTTCGGGGGGTCTAGCACAGATACGCAGTATTTT.

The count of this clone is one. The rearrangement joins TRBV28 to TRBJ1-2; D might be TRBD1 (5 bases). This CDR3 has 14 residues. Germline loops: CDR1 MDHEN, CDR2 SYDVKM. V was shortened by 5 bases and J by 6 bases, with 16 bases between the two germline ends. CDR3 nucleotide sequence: TGTGCCAGCAGTCCGCCCCAGGGAGGCCATGGCTACACCTTC. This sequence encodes CASSPPQGGHGYTF.

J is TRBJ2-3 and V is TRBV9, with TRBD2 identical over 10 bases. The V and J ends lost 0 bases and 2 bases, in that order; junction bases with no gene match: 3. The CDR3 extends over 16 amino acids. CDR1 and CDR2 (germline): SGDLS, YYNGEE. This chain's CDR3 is CASSVGTSGLTDTQYF. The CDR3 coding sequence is TGTGCCAGCAGCGTAGGGACTAGCGGCCTCACAGATACGCAGTATTTT.

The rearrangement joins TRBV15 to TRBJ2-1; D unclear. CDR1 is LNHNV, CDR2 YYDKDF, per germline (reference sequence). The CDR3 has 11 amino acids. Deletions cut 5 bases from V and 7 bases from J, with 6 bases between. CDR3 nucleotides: TGTGCCACCAGCGTCAAAAATGAGCAGTTCTTC. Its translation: CATSVKNEQFF.

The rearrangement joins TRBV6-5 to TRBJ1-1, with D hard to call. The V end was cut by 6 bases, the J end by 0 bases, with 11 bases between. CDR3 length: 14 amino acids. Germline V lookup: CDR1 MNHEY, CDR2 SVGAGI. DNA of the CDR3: TGTGCCAGCAGAGTCGGAGACGTGAACACTGAAGCTTTCTTT. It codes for CASRVGDVNTEAFF.

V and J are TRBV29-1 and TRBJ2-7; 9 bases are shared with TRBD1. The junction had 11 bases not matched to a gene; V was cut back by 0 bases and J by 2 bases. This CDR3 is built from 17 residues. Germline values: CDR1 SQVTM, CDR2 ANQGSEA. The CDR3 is CSVEDRYEDRGPYEQYF. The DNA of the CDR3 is TGCAGCGTTGAAGATCGATATGAGGACAGGGGACCCTACGAGCAGTACTTC.